This T cell receptor beta chain emerged from a study of blood T cell repertoires in COVID-19. Study-wide context: Whether acute or convalescent, the COVID-19 samples came from the United States, Italy and Spain. Sources were T cells, B-cell-depleted T cells, or PBMCs; the material itself was cDNA or gDNA.

The V gene's germline CDR1 is SEHNR and CDR2 FQNEAQ (reference sequence). The CDR3 contains 14 residues. Unmatched junction bases numbered 3, after V lost 2 bases and J lost 7 bases. Under the authors' procedure: Nucleated cell number was recorded as an estimate derived from reference gene primer amplification. Clones were read by immunoSEQ multiplex PCR, and TCRdb kept only the in-frame ones, dropping some. V, J and clone size reflect that table, while D and trimming were determined from the DNA. The sample comprises around 100,000 clones, roughly 86% of which are singletons, and 4% to 5.5% rests with the top ten.

The receptor was derived from a man aged 40-55 years with acute or convalescent COVID-19. Specimen: peripheral blood. The chain links TRBV7-9 to TRBJ1-4, with 8 bases lining up with TRBD1. CDR3 sequence: CASSLQGAVEKLFF. In DNA form, the CDR3 reads TGTGCCAGCAGCTTACAGGGGGCAGTTGAAAAACTGTTTTTT.